The entry below describes one TCR beta chain. Its antigen is not known. The data were obtained in a study of CD8 T cell repertoires and HIV-1 epitope variants. Whole-study results and caveats: Of roughly nine antigen-specific beta clonotypes, 5 or 6 appeared to cross-react with escape variants.

Data came from immunoSEQ multiplex PCR; TCRdb stores just in-frame clones and leaves some out. Of over 90,000 clones listed, around 67% are singletons. The CDR3 consists of 16 residues. Looked up from germline, CDR1 is SGHTA and CDR2 is FQGNSA. V was clipped by 6 bases and J by 0 bases; unmatched bases: 6. Sequencing used uncultured baseline CD8+ T cells from peripheral blood mononuclear cells (PBMCs). The chain carries TRBV7-2 and TRBJ2-3, with TRBD2 matching over 10 bases. This clonotype was sampled from a male donor with HIV. The CDR3 sequence is CASRPGLAASTDTQYF. Here the CDR3 DNA reads TGTGCCAGCAGACCCGGACTAGCGGCTAGCACAGATACGCAGTATTTT.